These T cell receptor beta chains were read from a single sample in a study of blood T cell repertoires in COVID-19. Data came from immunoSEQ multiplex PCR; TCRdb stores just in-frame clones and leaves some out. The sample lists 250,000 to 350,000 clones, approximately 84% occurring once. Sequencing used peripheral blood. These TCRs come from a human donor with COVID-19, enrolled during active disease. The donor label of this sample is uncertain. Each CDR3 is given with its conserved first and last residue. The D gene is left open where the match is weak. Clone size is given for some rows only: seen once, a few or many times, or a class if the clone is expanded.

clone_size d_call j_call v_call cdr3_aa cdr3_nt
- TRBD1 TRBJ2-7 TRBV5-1 CASSAAPTGGVYEQYF TGCGCCAGCAGCGCGGCCCCGACAGGGGGAGTCTACGAGCAGTACTTC
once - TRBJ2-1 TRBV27 CASSPPGWYNEQFF TGTGCCAGCAGTCCACCCGGGTGGTACAATGAGCAGTTCTTC
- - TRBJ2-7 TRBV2 CASSQTDSSYEQYF TGTGCCAGCAGCCAAACGGACAGTTCCTACGAGCAGTACTTC
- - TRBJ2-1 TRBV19 CASQPFSAVYNEQFF TGTGCCAGCCAGCCCTTTAGCGCGGTCTACAATGAGCAGTTCTTC
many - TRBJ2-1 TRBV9 CASSVGGRSYNEQFF TGTGCCAGCAGCGTAGGGGGCAGATCCTACAATGAGCAGTTCTTC
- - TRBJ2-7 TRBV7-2 CASSRRQGGGSEQYF TGTGCCAGCAGCCGGCGACAGGGTGGGGGGAGCGAGCAGTACTTC
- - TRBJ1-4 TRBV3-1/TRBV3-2 CASSQVLMGGKLFF TGTGCCAGCAGCCAAGTCCTGATGGGGGGAAAACTGTTTTTT
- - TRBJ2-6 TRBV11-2 CASSLLRQPRANVLTF TGTGCCAGCAGCCTACTTCGACAGCCACGGGCCAACGTCCTGACTTTC
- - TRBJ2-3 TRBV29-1 CSVAQGRSTDTQYF TGCAGCGTGGCTCAGGGGCGTTCCACAGATACGCAGTATTTT
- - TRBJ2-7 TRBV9 CASSPRGWDEQYF TGTGCCAGCAGCCCCCGCGGCTGGGACGAGCAGTACTTC
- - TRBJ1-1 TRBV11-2 CASSLDWRTEAFF TGTGCCAGCAGCTTAGATTGGAGGACTGAAGCTTTCTTT
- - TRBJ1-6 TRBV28 CASSLGQSQGSPLHF TGTGCCAGCAGTTTAGGACAGTCACAGGGTTCACCCCTCCACTTT
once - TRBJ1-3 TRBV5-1 CASSVTASRAGNTIYF TGCGCCAGCAGCGTGACAGCGTCCCGGGCTGGAAACACCATATATTTT
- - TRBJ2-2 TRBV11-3 CASTGTPGELFF TGTGCCAGCACCGGGACTCCCGGGGAGCTGTTTTTT
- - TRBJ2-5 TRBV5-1 CASSLPEETQYF TGCGCCAGCAGCTTGCCTGAAGAGACCCAGTACTTC
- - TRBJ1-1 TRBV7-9 CASSFGDSGAFF TGTGCCAGCAGCTTTGGGGATAGCGGAGCTTTCTTT
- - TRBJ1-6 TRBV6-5 CASSYTHSGLDSPLHF TGTGCCAGCAGTTATACGCATTCAGGATTAGATTCACCCCTCCACTTT
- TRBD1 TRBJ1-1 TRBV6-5 CASRLDREAFF TGTGCCAGCAGGTTGGACAGGGAAGCTTTCTTT
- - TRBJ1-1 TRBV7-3 CASSLVRQRGGETLSEAFF TGTGCCAGCAGCTTAGTTCGTCAGAGGGGGGGGGAGACCCTTTCTGAAGCTTTCTTT
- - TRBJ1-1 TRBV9 CASSVAVNGGRDTEAFF TGTGCCAGCAGCGTAGCAGTAAACGGGGGTCGGGACACTGAAGCTTTCTTT
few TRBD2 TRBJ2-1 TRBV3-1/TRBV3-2 CASSLRTSGYNEQFF TGTGCCAGCAGCCTTCGGACTAGCGGCTACAATGAGCAGTTCTTC
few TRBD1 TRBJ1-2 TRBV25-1 CASLGTEIYGYTF TGTGCCAGTCTCGGGACAGAGATCTATGGCTACACCTTC
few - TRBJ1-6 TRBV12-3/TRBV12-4 CASSPRQSGPLHF TGTGCCAGCAGTCCCAGACAGTCCGGACCCCTCCACTTT
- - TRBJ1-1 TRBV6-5 CASRYNRALNTEAFF TGTGCCAGCAGATACAACAGGGCTCTGAACACTGAAGCTTTCTTT
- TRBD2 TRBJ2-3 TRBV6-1 CASSEPGLAGGTDTQYF TGTGCCAGCAGTGAACCCGGACTAGCGGGTGGCACAGATACGCAGTATTTT
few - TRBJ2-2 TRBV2 CASSEFGGQYTGELFF TGTGCCAGCAGTGAGTTTGGCGGACAGTACACCGGGGAGCTGTTTTTT
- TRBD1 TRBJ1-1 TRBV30 CAWSVYRGYFMNTEAFF TGTGCCTGGAGTGTTTACAGGGGGTATTTTATGAACACTGAAGCTTTCTTT
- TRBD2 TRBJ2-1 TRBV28 CASSLGTAGVPYNEQFF TGTGCCAGCAGTTTAGGTACTGCGGGAGTCCCCTACAATGAGCAGTTCTTC
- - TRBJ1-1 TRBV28 CASNVGGNTEAFF TGTGCGAGTAACGTGGGGGGTAACACTGAAGCTTTCTTT
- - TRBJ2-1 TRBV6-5 CASRRDTFNEQFF TGTGCCAGCAGGAGAGACACCTTCAATGAGCAGTTCTTC
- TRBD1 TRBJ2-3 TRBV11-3 CASSLVGTGSNTQYF TGTGCCAGCAGCTTAGTAGGGACAGGGTCGAATACGCAGTATTTT
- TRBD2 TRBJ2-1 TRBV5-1 CASSPVSGRNWGSSYNEQFF TGCGCCAGCAGCCCGGTTAGCGGGAGAAATTGGGGGAGCTCCTACAATGAGCAGTTCTTC
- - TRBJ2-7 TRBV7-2 CASSFPSVGSFDEQYF TGTGCCAGCAGCTTTCCGTCTGTGGGCTCGTTCGACGAGCAGTACTTC
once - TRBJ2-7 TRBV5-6 CASSFFDRGYEQYF TGTGCCAGCAGCTTTTTCGACAGAGGCTACGAGCAGTACTTC
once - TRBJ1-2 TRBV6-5 CASSPRGGPAGYTF TGTGCCAGCAGTCCCCGTGGAGGGCCGGCGGGCTACACCTTC
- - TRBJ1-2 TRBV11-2 CASSGWGGFTF TGTGCCAGCAGCGGGTGGGGAGGGTTCACCTTC
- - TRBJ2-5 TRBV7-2 CASSLVRGRGSETQYF TGTGCCAGCAGCTTAGTTCGCGGTAGGGGGTCAGAGACCCAGTACTTC
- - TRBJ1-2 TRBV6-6 CASSVDRTYGYTF TGTGCCAGCAGCGTGGACAGAACCTATGGCTACACCTTC
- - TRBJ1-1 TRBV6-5 CASSYGRTNTEAFF TGTGCCAGCAGTTACGGCAGGACTAACACTGAAGCTTTCTTT
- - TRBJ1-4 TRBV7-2 CASSPKGRASEKLFF TGTGCCAGCAGCCCAAAGGGGAGGGCCTCTGAAAAACTGTTTTTT